Each of the 18 T cell receptor beta chains below was sequenced from the same sample in a study of regulatory T cells in long-lasting Graves disease. The time point: newly diagnosed GD, antithyroid drugs for less than 3 months. PBMCs provided the RNA from which the TCR library was made. Through Arm-PCR of CDR3 regions and iRepertoire HTBI primers, TCR beta libraries were built. MiXCR was run by TCRdb on the multiplex PCR reads, yielding one entry per CDR3 protein. The top ten hold roughly 27% of the sample, which has roughly 350,000 distinct CDR3 sequences, 16% seen once. In addition, the sample was reused for a study of T cells in Graves' hyperthyroidism and ophthalmopathy.

The input for sequencing was peripheral blood mononuclear cells (PBMCs), taken at new diagnosis, from a patient treated with antithyroid drugs. These receptor sequences come from a man aged 35-49 years with Graves disease.

This rearrangement joins TRBV5-1 to TRBJ2-7; no clear D. V shed 0 bases and J shed 6 bases, with 16 bases lying between them. The length of the CDR3 is 15 residues. Germline CDR1 is SGHRS and CDR2 is YFSETQ. The CDR3 coding sequence is TGCGCCAGCAGCTTGGCAGTGGCAAGCCTCAGCGAGCAGTACTTC. Its translation is CASSLAVASLSEQYF.

This clonotype appeared many times. This chain uses TRBV7-9 with TRBJ2-2; no reliable D call. CDR1 and CDR2 (germline): SEHNR, FQNEAQ (reference sequence). V was trimmed by 5 bases and J by 0 bases, leaving 10 bases between them. The CDR3 loop spans 15 amino acids. The CDR3 loop is CASSQASTNTGELFF. The CDR3 DNA reads as TGTGCCAGCAGCCAGGCCTCTACGAACACCGGGGAGCTGTTTTTT.

Notes on this clonotype: The junction departs from germline at one end; a sequencing error may be responsible. This sequence joins TRBV11-3 and TRBJ2-7; 7 bases line up with TRBD2. CDR1 is SGHNT, CDR2 YENEEA, per germline. This CDR3 contains 13 residues. This CDR3 reads CASSLKSAGEQYF. Here the CDR3 DNA reads TGTGCTAGCAGCTTAAAATCAGCGGGAGAGCAGTACTTC.

The CDR3 DNA reads as TGTGCCAGCAGCTTAACTGACCAGGATCTTAACTATGGCTACACCTTC. It specifies CASSLTDQDLNYGYTF. The chain has TRBV7-3 and TRBJ1-2, with no clear D. Germline loops: CDR1 SGHTA, CDR2 FQGTGA. This CDR3 has 16 amino acids. Deletions cut 0 bases from V and 1 base from J, with 12 bases between. The variable domain in full, with the rest retrieved from reference TRBV7-3 and TRBJ1-2, is GAGVSQTPSNKVTEKGKYVELRCDPISGHTALYWYRQSLGQGPEFLIYFQGTGAADDSGLPNDRFFAVRPEGSVSTLKIQRTERGDSAVYLCASSLTDQDLNYGYTFGSGTRLTVV.

A few counts support this clonotype. V gene TRBV9 combines with J gene TRBJ2-3; no definite D call. Trimming shortened V by 0 bases and J by 8 bases, and 13 bases separated the two germline ends. Germline CDR1 and CDR2: SGDLS and YYNGEE. The CDR3 spans 14 residues. CDR3 sequence: CASSVDGTESTQYF. CDR3 bases: TGTGCCAGCAGCGTAGATGGAACAGAATCTACGCAGTATTTT.

This clonotype showed up just a few times. The genes are TRBV19 and TRBJ2-7, with 9 positions matching TRBD1. The CDR3 contains 15 residues. The V segment lost 6 bases and the J segment 3 bases; nucleotides outside the gene matches: 9. Germline V gene data show CDR1 as LNHDA and CDR2 as SQIVND (reference sequence). CDR3 protein: CASRSTGGHYYEQYF. CDR3 in DNA: TGTGCCAGTAGGAGTACAGGGGGCCACTACTACGAGCAGTACTTC. The variable domain in full, completed from reference TRBV19 and TRBJ2-7, reads DGGITQSPKYLFRKEGQNVTLSCEQNLNHDAMYWYRQDPGQGLRLIYYSQIVNDFQKGDIAEGYSVSREKKESFPLTVTSAQKNPTAFYLCASRSTGGHYYEQYFGPGTRLTVT.

This clonotype was detected many times. This rearrangement joins TRBV12-3 or TRBV12-4 to TRBJ2-7, with D perhaps TRBD2 (6 bases). This CDR3 is 11 amino acids long. Trimming pared 8 bases from V and 6 bases from J, leaving 11 bases between. The CDR3 loop reads CASGRRSEQYF. In DNA, the CDR3 is TGTGCCAGCGGGAGGAGGAGCGAGCAGTACTTC.

This clonotype was counted at least ten times. V usage is TRBV7-2 and J usage is TRBJ2-7, with TRBD1 as a possible D gene (5 bases). The V gene lost 1 base and the J gene lost 6 bases, with 10 bases spanning the gap. In germline, CDR1 is SGHTA, CDR2 FQGNSA. This CDR3 is 13 amino acids long. CDR3 loop: CASSLVAGIEQYF. Written as DNA, the CDR3 is TGTGCCAGCAGCTTAGTCGCAGGGATCGAGCAGTACTTC.

This clonotype was seen repeatedly, ten times or more. The V and J genes are TRBV7-2 and TRBJ1-1; TRBD1 might be the D (5 bases). Germline V gene data show CDR1 as SGHTA and CDR2 as FQGNSA. The CDR3 sequence is 13 residues long. Trimming cost V 1 base and J 10 bases, with 13 bases left between them. CDR3 coding DNA: TGTGCCAGCAGCTTAGTCGGCAGGGCAGTAGCTTTCTTT. This gives the protein CASSLVGRAVAFF.

This clonotype was recorded at least ten times. V usage is TRBV6-1 and J usage is TRBJ1-3; possible D gene TRBD1, 6 bases. The germline gives CDR1 MNHNS, CDR2 SASEGT. There are 14 residues in the CDR3. Trimming took 6 bases from V and 9 from J, leaving 18 bases between them. Here the CDR3 DNA reads TGTGCCAGCAGGCCCGGGACACTATTTAGCACCATATATTTT. This translates into CASRPGTLFSTIYF.

Details on this clonotype: A read error likely explains this, since a far larger clone differs by one base. V is TRBV28 and J is TRBJ2-7, with 8 bases that match TRBD2. The ends lost 1 base at V and 7 bases at J; junction bases unmatched: 15. The CDR3 contains 17 residues. The germline V gene has CDR1 MDHEN and CDR2 SYDVKM. DNA of the CDR3: TGTGCCAGCAGTTTATTTGCCGGGGGGGCACTCTACAATGAGCAGTACTTC. This encodes CASSLFAGGALYNEQYF. Combining the CDR3 with reference TRBV28 and TRBJ2-7 gives the whole variable domain DVKVTQSSRYLVKRTGEKVFLECVQDMDHENMFWYRQDPGLGLRLIYFSYDVKMKEKGDIPEGYSVSREKKERFSLILESASTNQTSMYLCASSLFAGGALYNEQYFGPGTRLTVT.

This chain joins TRBV20-1 and TRBJ2-1; D gene ambiguous. Germline V gives CDR1 DFQATT, CDR2 SNEGSKA (reference sequence). This CDR3 is built from 11 residues. The V gene lost 3 bases and the J gene lost 7 bases, with 7 bases spanning the gap. CDR3 nucleotides: TGCAGTGCTAGTGGGATTAATGAGCAGTTCTTC. Its translation is CSASGINEQFF.

This chain uses TRBV7-2 with TRBJ2-5; D is unclear. Germline lookup yields CDR1 SGHTA and CDR2 FQGNSA. Trimming removed 2 bases at V and 3 bases at J, with 10 bases between. The CDR3 loop spans 14 amino acids. The CDR3 is CASSLFTPKETQYF. Written as DNA, the CDR3 is TGTGCCAGCAGCTTATTTACTCCCAAAGAGACCCAGTACTTC.

About this clonotype: A much larger clonotype is one base distant, so this may be a read error. V is TRBV7-2 and J is TRBJ1-1; 8 nucleotides match TRBD1. CDR3 length: 14 amino acids. Germline CDR1 and CDR2: SGHTA and FQGNSA. The DNA of the CDR3 is TGTTCCAGCAGCTTTAACAGGGGGACCACTGAAGCTTTCTTT. This gives the protein CSSSFNRGTTEAFF.

In its sample, this clonotype was seen many times. This rearrangement joins TRBV30 to TRBJ2-5; 15 bases align to TRBD2. The CDR3 has 16 amino acids. J lost 5 bases, V lost 5 bases, and 9 bases had no gene match. Per the germline V gene, CDR1 is GTSNPN and CDR2 is SVGIG (reference sequence). CDR3 loop: CAWSLGTSGGYETQYF. The CDR3 DNA reads as TGTGCCTGGTCTCTAGGGACTAGCGGGGGGTACGAGACCCAGTACTTC.

This clonotype was detected a few times. The chain uses TRBV7-3 and TRBJ1-5, with unresolved D. The CDR3 sequence is 13 residues long. The germline CDR1 and CDR2 sequences are SGHTA and FQGTGA. Trimming stripped 7 bases from V and 2 bases from J, with 9 bases between. The CDR3 coding sequence is TGTGCCAGCACCCGTAGGGGCAATCAGCCCCAGCATTTT. Translating it yields CASTRRGNQPQHF. Supplemented by reference TRBV7-3 and TRBJ1-5, the full variable domain reads GAGVSQTPSNKVTEKGKYVELRCDPISGHTALYWYRQSLGQGPEFLIYFQGTGAADDSGLPNDRFFAVRPEGSVSTLKIQRTERGDSAVYLCASTRRGNQPQHFGDGTRLSIL.

This clonotype has only a few counts. This chain joins TRBV29-1 and TRBJ2-7; D assignment may be TRBD1 or TRBD2 (6 bases each). CDR1 and CDR2 (germline): SQVTM, ANQGSEA. CDR3 length: 14 amino acids. V gave up 2 bases and J gave up 4 bases, with 15 bases separating them. CDR3 sequence: CSVEKPGAGYEQYF. The CDR3 DNA sequence: TGCAGCGTTGAAAAACCAGGGGCGGGGTACGAGCAGTACTTC.

This clonotype was observed many times. The chain joins TRBV20-1 to TRBJ2-7; D unclear. V shed 3 bases and J shed 2 bases, with 20 bases lying between them. The CDR3 runs to 16 residues. CDR1 is DFQATT, CDR2 SNEGSKA, per germline (reference sequence). This CDR3 is CSASGSGYPSAYEQYF. The DNA for the CDR3 is TGCAGTGCTAGCGGGTCAGGCTACCCGTCTGCCTACGAGCAGTACTTC.